This T cell receptor (beta chain) originates from a study of stem cell transplantation in POMP-related autoinflammatory disease. Overall study context: Defective thymoproteasomes were hypothesized to impair CD8+ T-cell positive selection.

A remark on this clone: Its antigen is still unknown.

Profiling relied on immunoSEQ multiplex PCR, and the TCRdb table lists in-frame clones only, not all of them. The sample yields more than 25,000 clones, about 91% seen once. Study results and limitations: PRAID patients trended toward lower TRB diversity and higher clonality in all analyzed T-cell subsets. Patients with PRAID showed a restricted number of unique TRB V-J gene pairings.

PRAID combined immunodeficiency and autoinflammation. Trimming left V 3 bases short and J 1 base short, with 20 bases between. The CDR3 length is 17 residues. Germline CDR1 is SGHDT and CDR2 is YYEEEE. V usage is TRBV5-6 and J usage is TRBJ2-7, with TRBD2 as a possible D gene (7 bases). The source of this sequence is a human donor with POMP-related autoinflammation and immune dysregulation (PRAID). Source: CD4+ T cells from PBMCs, taken before stem cell transplantation. The chain's CDR3 is CASSSALSRGPSYEQYF. The CDR3 coding sequence is TGTGCCAGCAGCTCTGCCCTCTCGCGGGGGCCTTCCTACGAGCAGTACTTC.